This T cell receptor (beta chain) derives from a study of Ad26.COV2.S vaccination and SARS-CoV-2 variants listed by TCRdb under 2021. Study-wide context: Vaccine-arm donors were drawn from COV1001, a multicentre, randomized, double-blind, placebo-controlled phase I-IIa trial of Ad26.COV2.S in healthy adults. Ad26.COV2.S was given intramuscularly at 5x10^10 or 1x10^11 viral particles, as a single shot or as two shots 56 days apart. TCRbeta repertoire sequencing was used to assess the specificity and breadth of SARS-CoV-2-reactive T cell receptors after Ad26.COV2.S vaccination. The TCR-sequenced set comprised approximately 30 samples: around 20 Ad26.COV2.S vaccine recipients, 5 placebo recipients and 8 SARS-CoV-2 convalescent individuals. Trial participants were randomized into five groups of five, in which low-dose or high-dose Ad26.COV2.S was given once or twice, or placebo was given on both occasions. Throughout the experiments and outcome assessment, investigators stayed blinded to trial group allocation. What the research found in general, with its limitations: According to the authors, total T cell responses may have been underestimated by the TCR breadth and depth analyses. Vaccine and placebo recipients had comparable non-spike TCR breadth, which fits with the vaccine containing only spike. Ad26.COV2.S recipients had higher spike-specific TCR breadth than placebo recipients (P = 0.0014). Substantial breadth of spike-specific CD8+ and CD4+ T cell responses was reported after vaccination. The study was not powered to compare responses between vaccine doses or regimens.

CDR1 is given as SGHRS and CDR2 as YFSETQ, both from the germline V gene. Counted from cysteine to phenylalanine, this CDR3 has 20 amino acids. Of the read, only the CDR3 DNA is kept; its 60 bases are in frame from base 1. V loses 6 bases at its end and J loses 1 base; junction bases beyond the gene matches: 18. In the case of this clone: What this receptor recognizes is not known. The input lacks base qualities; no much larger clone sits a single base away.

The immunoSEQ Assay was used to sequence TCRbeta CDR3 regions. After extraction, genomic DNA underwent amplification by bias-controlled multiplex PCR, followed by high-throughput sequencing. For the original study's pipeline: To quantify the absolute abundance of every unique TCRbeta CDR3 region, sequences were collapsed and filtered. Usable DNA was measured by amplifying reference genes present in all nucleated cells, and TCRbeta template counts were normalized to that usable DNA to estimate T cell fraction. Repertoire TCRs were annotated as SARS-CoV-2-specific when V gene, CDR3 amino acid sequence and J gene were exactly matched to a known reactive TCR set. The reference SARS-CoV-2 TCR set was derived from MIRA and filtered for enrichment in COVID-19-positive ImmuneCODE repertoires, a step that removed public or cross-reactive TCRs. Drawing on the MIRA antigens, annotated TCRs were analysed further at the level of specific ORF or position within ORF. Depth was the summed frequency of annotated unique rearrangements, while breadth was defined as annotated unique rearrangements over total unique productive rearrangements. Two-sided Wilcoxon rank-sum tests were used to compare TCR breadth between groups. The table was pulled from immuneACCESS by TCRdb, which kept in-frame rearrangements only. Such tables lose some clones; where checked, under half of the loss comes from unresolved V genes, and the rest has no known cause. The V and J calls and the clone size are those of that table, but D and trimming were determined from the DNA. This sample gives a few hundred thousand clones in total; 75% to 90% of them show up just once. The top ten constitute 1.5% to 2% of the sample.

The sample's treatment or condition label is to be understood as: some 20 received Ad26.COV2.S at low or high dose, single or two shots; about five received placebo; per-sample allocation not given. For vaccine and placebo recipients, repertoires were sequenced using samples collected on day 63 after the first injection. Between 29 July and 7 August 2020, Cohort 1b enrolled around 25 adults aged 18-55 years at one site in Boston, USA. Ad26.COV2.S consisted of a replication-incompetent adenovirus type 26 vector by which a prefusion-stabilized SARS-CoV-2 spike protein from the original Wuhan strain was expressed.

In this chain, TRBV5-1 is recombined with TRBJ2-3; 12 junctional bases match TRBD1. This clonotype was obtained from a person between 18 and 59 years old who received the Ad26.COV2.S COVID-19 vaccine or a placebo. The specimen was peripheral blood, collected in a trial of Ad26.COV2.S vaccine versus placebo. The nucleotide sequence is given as TGCGCCAGCACCCAGCTGCCGGGACAGGGGGCGCGATATGGCACAGATACGCAGTATTTT. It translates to CASTQLPGQGARYGTDTQYF.